This T cell receptor beta chain was sequenced during a study of shared clonotypes between healthy human individuals. The CDR3 runs to 14 residues. Germline CDR1 and CDR2: MGHDK and SYGVNS. Trimming cost V 6 bases and J 6 bases, with 15 bases left between them. Sequencing used immunoSEQ multiplex PCR; TCRdb keeps in-frame clones, though not all of them. The table lists roughly 2 million clones, 90% to 97% of them singletons. About this clone itself: Its antigen is currently unknown.

Study-wide results and limits: Relative to their counterparts shared across all four donors, non-shared clonotypes exhibited diminished generation probabilities.

This chain connects TRBV25-1 to TRBJ2-1; D possibly corresponds to TRBD2 (5 bases). The sequenced material came from naive CD4+ T cells sorted from blood. Subset reported: CD45RA+ positively selected. The receptor was isolated from a man aged 18 to 29 in good health. The CDR3 protein is CASSGLAFPNEQFF. The CDR3 coding sequence is TGTGCCAGCAGCGGGCTAGCCTTCCCCAATGAGCAGTTCTTC.